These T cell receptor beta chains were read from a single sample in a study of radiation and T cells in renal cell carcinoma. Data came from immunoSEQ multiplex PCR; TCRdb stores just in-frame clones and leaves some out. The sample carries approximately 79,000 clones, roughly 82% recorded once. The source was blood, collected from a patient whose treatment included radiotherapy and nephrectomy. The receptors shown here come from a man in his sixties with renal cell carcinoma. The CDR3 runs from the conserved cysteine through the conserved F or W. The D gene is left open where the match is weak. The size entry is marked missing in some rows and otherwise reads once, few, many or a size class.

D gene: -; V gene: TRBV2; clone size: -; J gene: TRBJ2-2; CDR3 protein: CASSEVGGRTGELFF; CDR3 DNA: TGTGCCAGCAGTGAAGTGGGGGGACGGACCGGGGAGCTGTTTTTT
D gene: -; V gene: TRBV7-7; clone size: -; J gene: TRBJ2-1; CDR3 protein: CASSLGLVNEQFF; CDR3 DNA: TGTGCCAGCAGCTTGGGTCTTGTCAATGAGCAGTTCTTC
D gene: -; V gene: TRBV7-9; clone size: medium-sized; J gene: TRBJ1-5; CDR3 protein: CASSLAHQPQHF; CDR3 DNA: TGTGCCAGCAGCTTGGCTCATCAGCCCCAGCATTTT
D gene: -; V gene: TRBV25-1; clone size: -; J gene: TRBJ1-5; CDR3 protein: CASPYQAGRDKGNQPQHF; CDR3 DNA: TGTGCCAGCCCCTACCAGGCAGGGAGGGATAAAGGCAATCAGCCCCAGCATTTT
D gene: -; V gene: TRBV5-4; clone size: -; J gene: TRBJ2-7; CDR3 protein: CASSLEGASSYEQYF; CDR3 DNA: TGTGCCAGCAGCTTGGAGGGCGCTAGCTCCTACGAGCAGTACTTC
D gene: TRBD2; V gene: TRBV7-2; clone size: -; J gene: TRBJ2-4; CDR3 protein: CASTRASGRAGGKNIQYF; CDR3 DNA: TGTGCCAGCACCCGCGCTAGCGGGAGGGCTGGGGGCAAAAACATTCAGTACTTC
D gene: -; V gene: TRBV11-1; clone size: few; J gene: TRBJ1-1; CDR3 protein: CASSREGMNTEAFF; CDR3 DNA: TGTGCCAGCAGCCGTGAGGGGATGAACACTGAAGCTTTCTTT
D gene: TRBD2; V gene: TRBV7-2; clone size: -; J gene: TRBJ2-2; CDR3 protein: CASQLAGGANTGELFF; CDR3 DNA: TGTGCCAGCCAACTCGCGGGAGGAGCGAACACCGGGGAGCTGTTTTTT
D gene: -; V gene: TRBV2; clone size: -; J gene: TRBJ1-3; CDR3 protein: CASSEGVVGPGNTIYF; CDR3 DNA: TGTGCCAGCAGTGAAGGAGTAGTGGGACCTGGAAACACCATATATTTT
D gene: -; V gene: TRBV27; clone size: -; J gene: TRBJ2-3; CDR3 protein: CASNRDTTDTQYF; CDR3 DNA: TGTGCCAGCAACAGGGACACCACAGATACGCAGTATTTT
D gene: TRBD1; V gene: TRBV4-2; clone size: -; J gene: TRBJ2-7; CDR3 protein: CASRDRGRNGEQYF; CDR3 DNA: TGTGCCAGCCGCGACAGGGGGCGCAACGGCGAGCAGTACTTC
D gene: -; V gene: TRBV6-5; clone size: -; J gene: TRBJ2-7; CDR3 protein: CASSWAHGYEQYF; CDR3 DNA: TGTGCCAGCAGTTGGGCGCATGGGTACGAGCAGTACTTC
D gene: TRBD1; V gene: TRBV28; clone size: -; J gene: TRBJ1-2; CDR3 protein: CASRRPEGTGGYTF; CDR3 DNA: TGTGCCAGCAGGCGCCCGGAGGGGACAGGTGGCTACACCTTC
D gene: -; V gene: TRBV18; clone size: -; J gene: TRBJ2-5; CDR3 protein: CASFEQGGLRETQYF; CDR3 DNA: TGTGCCAGCTTTGAACAGGGGGGGCTTCGAGAGACCCAGTACTTC
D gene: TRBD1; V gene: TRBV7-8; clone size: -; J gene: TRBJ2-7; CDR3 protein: CASSFVRDRDYEQYF; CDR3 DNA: TGTGCCAGCAGCTTTGTACGGGACAGGGACTACGAGCAGTACTTC
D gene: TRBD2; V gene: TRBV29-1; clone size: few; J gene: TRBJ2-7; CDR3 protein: CSVGPSGSYEQYF; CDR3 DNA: TGCAGCGTTGGTCCTAGCGGGAGCTACGAGCAGTACTTC
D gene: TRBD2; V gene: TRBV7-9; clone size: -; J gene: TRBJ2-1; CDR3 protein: CASSSSLGRGNNEQFF; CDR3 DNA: TGTGCCAGCAGCTCATCTCTCGGGAGGGGAAACAATGAGCAGTTCTTC
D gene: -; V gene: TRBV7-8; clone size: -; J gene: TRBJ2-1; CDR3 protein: CASRKQTNSYNEQFF; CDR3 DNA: TGTGCCAGCCGAAAACAAACTAACTCCTACAATGAGCAGTTCTTC
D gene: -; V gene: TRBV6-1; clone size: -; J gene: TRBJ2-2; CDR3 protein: CASSQGLMTGELFF; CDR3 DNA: TGTGCCAGCAGTCAGGGACTTATGACCGGGGAGCTGTTTTTT
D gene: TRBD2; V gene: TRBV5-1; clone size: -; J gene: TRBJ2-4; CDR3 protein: CASSASGEDIQYF; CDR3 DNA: TGCGCCAGCAGCGCGAGCGGGGAGGACATTCAGTACTTC
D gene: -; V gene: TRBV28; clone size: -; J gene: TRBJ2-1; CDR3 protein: CASSLQGVRGEQFF; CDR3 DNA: TGTGCCAGCAGTTTGCAGGGAGTGCGGGGTGAGCAGTTCTTC
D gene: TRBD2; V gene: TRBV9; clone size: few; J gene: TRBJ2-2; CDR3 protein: CASSLELAGYTGELFF; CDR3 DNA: TGTGCCAGCAGCTTAGAGCTAGCGGGTTACACCGGGGAGCTGTTTTTT
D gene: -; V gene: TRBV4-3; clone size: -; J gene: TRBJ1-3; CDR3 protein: CASRGRGNTIYF; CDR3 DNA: TGCGCCAGCAGGGGGAGGGGAAACACCATATATTTT
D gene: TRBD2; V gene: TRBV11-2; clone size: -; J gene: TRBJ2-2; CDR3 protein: CASSSREGRSGELFF; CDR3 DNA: TGTGCCAGCAGCTCACGGGAGGGCCGGAGCGGGGAGCTGTTTTTT
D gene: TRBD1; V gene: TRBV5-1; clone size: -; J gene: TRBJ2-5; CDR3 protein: CASSLAPQGEYQETQYF; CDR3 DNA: TGCGCCAGCAGCTTAGCCCCCCAGGGGGAGTACCAAGAGACCCAGTACTTC
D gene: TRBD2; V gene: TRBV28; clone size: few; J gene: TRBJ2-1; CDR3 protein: CASSYQTGTSGLYNEQFF; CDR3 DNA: TGTGCCAGCAGTTACCAGACCGGAACTAGCGGACTCTACAATGAGCAGTTCTTC
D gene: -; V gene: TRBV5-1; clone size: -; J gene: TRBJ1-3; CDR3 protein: CASSLDGPSIGNTIYF; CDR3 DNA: TGCGCCAGCAGCTTGGACGGCCCGTCGATTGGAAACACCATATATTTT
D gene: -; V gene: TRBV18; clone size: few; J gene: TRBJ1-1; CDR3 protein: CASSQQGSEAFF; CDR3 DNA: TGTGCCAGCTCCCAACAGGGTTCTGAAGCTTTCTTT
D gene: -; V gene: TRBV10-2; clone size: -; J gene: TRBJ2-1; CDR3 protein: CASSESRGRAAYNEQFF; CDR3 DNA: TGCGCCAGCAGTGAGTCTAGAGGGCGGGCCGCCTACAATGAGCAGTTCTTC
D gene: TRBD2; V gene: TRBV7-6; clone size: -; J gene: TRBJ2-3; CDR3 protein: CASGSGTLSTDTQYF; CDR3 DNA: TGTGCCAGCGGGAGCGGGACCCTTAGCACAGATACGCAGTATTTT
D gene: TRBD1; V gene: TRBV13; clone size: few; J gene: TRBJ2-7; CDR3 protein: CASSYGQGAYEQYF; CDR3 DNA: TGTGCCAGCAGCTATGGACAGGGCGCCTACGAGCAGTACTTC
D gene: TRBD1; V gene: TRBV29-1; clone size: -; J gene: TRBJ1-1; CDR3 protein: CSVGRQGRGNTEAFF; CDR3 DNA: TGCAGCGTTGGTCGACAGGGCAGGGGGAACACTGAAGCTTTCTTT
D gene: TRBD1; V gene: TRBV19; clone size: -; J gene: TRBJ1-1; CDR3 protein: CASSGADRANTEAFF; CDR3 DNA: TGTGCCAGTAGTGGAGCAGACAGGGCGAACACTGAAGCTTTCTTT
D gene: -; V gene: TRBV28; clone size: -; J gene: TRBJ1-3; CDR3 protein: CASSLGRGVGSGNTIYF; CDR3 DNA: TGTGCCAGCAGCCTAGGAAGAGGGGTTGGCTCTGGAAACACCATATATTTT
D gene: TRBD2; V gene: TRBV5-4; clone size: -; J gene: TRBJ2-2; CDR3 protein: CASSGGTKNTGELFF; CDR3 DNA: TGTGCCAGCAGCGGGGGGACTAAGAACACCGGGGAGCTGTTTTTT
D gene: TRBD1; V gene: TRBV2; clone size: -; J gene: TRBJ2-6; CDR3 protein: CASTEFRGRGANVLTF; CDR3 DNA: TGTGCCAGCACCGAATTCAGGGGGCGAGGGGCCAACGTCCTGACTTTC
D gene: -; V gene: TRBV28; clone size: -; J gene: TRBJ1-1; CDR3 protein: CASSIRVGDTEAFF; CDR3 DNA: TGTGCCAGCAGTATAAGGGTTGGTGACACTGAAGCTTTCTTT
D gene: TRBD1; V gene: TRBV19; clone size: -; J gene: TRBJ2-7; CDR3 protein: CASSPGQGANEQYF; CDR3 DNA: TGTGCCAGTAGTCCGGGACAGGGGGCAAACGAGCAGTACTTC
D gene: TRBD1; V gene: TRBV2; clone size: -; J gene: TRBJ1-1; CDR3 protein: CASSAQGARDTEAFF; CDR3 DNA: TGTGCCAGCAGCGCTCAGGGGGCGCGGGACACTGAAGCTTTCTTT
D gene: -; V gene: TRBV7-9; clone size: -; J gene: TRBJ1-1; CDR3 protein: CASSSLGRPNTEAFF; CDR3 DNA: TGTGCCAGCAGCTCCTTAGGACGGCCTAACACTGAAGCTTTCTTT
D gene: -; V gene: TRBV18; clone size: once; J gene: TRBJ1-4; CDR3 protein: CASSSTKGNEKLFF; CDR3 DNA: TGTGCCAGCTCCTCGACAAAGGGGAATGAAAAACTGTTTTTT
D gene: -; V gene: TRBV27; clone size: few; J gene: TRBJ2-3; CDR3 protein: CASSLGGGTDTQYF; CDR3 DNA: TGTGCCAGCAGTTTAGGCGGAGGCACAGATACGCAGTATTTT
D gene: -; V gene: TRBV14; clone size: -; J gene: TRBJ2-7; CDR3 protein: CASSLHYEQYF; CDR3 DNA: TGTGCCAGCAGCCTACATTACGAGCAGTACTTC
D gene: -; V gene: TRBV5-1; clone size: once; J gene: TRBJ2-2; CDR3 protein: CASSLNELASGELFF; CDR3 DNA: TGCGCCAGCAGCTTGAACGAGCTAGCGAGCGGGGAGCTGTTTTTT
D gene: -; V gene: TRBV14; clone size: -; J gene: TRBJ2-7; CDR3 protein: CASSQEGVQIYEQYF; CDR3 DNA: TGTGCCAGCAGCCAAGAAGGGGTACAGATCTACGAGCAGTACTTC
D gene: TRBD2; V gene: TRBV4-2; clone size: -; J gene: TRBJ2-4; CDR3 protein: CASSQGPSGSAKNIQYF; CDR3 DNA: TGTGCCAGCAGCCAAGGTCCTAGCGGGAGTGCCAAAAACATTCAGTACTTC
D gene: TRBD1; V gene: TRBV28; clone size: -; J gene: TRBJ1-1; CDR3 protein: CASIRQGRTEAFF; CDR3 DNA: TGTGCCAGCATAAGACAGGGGCGGACTGAAGCTTTCTTT
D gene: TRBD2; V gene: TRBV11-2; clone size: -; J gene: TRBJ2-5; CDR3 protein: CASSLAPGRPQETQYF; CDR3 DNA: TGTGCCAGCAGCTTAGCCCCCGGGAGGCCCCAAGAGACCCAGTACTTC
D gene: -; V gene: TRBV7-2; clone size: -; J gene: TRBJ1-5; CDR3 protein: CASSLGDPGTYQPQHF; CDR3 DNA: TGTGCCAGCAGCTTAGGGGACCCGGGAACCTATCAGCCCCAGCATTTT
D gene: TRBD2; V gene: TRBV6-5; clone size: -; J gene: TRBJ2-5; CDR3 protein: CASSSQTSGRETQYF; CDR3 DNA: TGTGCCAGCAGTTCCCAGACTAGCGGGCGGGAGACCCAGTACTTC
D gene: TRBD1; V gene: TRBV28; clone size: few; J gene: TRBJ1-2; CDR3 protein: CASREQGAGGYTF; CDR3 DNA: TGTGCCAGCAGGGAACAGGGGGCCGGTGGCTACACCTTC
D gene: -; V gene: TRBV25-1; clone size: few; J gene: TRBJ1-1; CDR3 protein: CASSEARHNTEAFF; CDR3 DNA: TGTGCCAGCAGTGAGGCCCGACATAACACTGAAGCTTTCTTT
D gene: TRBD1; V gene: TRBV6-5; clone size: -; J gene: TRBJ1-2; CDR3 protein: CASSPDRDYGYTF; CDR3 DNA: TGTGCCAGCAGTCCGGACAGGGACTATGGCTACACCTTC
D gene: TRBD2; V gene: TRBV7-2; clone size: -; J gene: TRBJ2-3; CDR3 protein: CASSPQLAGVADTQYF; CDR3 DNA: TGTGCCAGCAGCCCCCAGTTAGCGGGAGTTGCAGATACGCAGTATTTT
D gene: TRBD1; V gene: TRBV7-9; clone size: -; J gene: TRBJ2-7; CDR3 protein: CASSQGDRGVDEQYF; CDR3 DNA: TGTGCCAGCAGCCAAGGGGACAGGGGTGTGGATGAGCAGTACTTC
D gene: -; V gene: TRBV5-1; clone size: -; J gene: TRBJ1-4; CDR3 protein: CASSFHPRDTTNEKLFF; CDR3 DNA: TGCGCCAGCAGCTTTCATCCCAGGGATACAACTAATGAAAAACTGTTTTTT
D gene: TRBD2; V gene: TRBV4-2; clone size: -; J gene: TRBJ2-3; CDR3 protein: CASSQDLLAGGRTQYF; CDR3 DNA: TGTGCCAGCAGCCAAGATCTTCTAGCGGGAGGGCGTACGCAGTATTTT
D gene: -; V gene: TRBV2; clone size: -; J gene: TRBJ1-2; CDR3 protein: CASSADSSSNYGYTF; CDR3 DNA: TGTGCCAGCAGCGCCGACAGTTCTTCTAACTATGGCTACACCTTC
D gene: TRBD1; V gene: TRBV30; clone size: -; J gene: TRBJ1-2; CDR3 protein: CAWRLALQGGGYTF; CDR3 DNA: TGTGCCTGGAGATTGGCCCTACAGGGGGGTGGCTACACCTTC
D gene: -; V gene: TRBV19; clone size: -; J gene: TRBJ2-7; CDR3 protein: CASSMWEHAYEQYF; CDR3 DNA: TGTGCCAGTAGTATGTGGGAGCACGCCTACGAGCAGTACTTC